This T cell receptor beta chain was captured by sequencing in a study of cytomegalovirus exposure and HLA in healthy donors. This clone showed up just a few times. The CDR3 runs 13 residues. CDR1 and CDR2 (germline): MNHEY, SVGAGI. V lost 5 bases, J lost 6 bases, and 14 bases lay in between. Use of 60 Vbeta and 13 Jbeta primers characterized the PCR. Sequencing used immunoSEQ multiplex PCR; TCRdb keeps in-frame clones, though not all of them. The top ten clones hold around a fifth of a sample with roughly 100,000 clones, around three fifths of them seen once. The sequence derives from a woman in her forties or fifties in good health and CMV-seropositive. The chain combines TRBV6-5 with TRBJ2-7; D possibly corresponds to TRBD1 (5 bases). The sequenced material came from PBMCs. The CDR3 reads CASSRPGSPEQYF. Written as DNA, the CDR3 is TGTGCCAGCAGTCGACCAGGGTCCCCCGAGCAGTACTTC.